The clone carrying this T cell receptor (beta chain) was counted between two and nine times. Time point: newly diagnosed GD, antithyroid drugs for less than 3 months. RNA isolated from PBMCs was used to make the TCR library. The data belong to a study of regulatory T cells in long-lasting Graves disease. Construction of TCR beta libraries relied on iRepertoire HTBI primers and on Arm-PCR targeting CDR3 regions. In TCRdb, the multiplex PCR reads were re-called with MiXCR into one record per CDR3 protein. The sample includes approximately 400,000 distinct CDR3 sequences, approximately 15% of them seen just once. Separately, the same data were catalogued under a study of T cells in Graves' hyperthyroidism and ophthalmopathy.

This TCR derives from a young woman with Graves disease. Sequenced material: peripheral blood mononuclear cells (PBMCs), taken at new diagnosis, from a patient treated with antithyroid drugs.

The CDR3 region is CASSVAGQVNQPQHF. The CDR3 bases are TGTGCCAGCAGCGTAGCTGGACAGGTTAATCAGCCCCAGCATTTT. The rearrangement joins TRBV9 to TRBJ1-5; TRBD1 agrees at 7 bases. The CDR3 sequence is 15 residues long. Germline V CDR1 and CDR2: SGDLS, YYNGEE. Trimming removed 0 bases from V and 4 bases from J; junction bases left unmatched: 4.